This T cell receptor (beta chain) emerged from a study of T cells in localized non-small cell lung cancer. Study findings and constraints: It remains possible that heterogeneity exists, since only one tumor region was sequenced. In uninvolved adjacent lung, T cell clonality reached its highest value, exceeding tumor.

On this clone: Its matching antigen is unknown. Other nucleotide sequences from this sample produce the same CDR3.

The protocol was immunoSEQ multiplex PCR, while the TCRdb copy is restricted to in-frame clones and leaves out a portion. The repertoire includes about 70,000 clones, 70% to 90% of them detected once, and 21% sits in the top ten. Trimming removed 5 bases from V and 4 bases from J, with 14 bases in between. The germline CDR1 and CDR2 sequences are MNHEY and SVGAGI. This CDR3 has 14 amino acids. V is TRBV6-5 and J is TRBJ1-1, with D possibly matching TRBD1 (5 bases). The specimen was peripheral blood, collected before any cancer treatment. The TCR comes from a male donor aged 60 or older with stage III squamous cell lung carcinoma. CDR3 DNA: TGTGCCAGCAGTGCCACTCCAGGGTTCACTGAAGCTTTCTTT. Translating it yields CASSATPGFTEAFF.